A single sample is the source of the 29 T cell receptor beta chains below, sequenced in a study of shared clonotypes between healthy human individuals. Generated by immunoSEQ multiplex PCR, the TCRdb table keeps only in-frame clones and is missing some. The table shows about 2.3 million clones, with just over 90% occurring only once. Sequenced material: naive CD4+ T cells from PBMCs. The subset is: CD45RA+ positively selected. The receptors shown here come from a man younger than 35 in good health. Some clones in this sample may be carry-over from other donors' samples.

The rearrangement links TRBV28 to TRBJ1-4; 9 nucleotides match TRBD1. The length of the CDR3 is 15 residues. V was pared by 6 bases and J by 7 bases, with 9 bases of the junction left unmatched. The V gene's germline CDR1 is MDHEN and CDR2 SYDVKM. CDR3 amino acids: CASSGPGQGTEKLFF. As DNA, the CDR3 is TGTGCCAGCAGCGGGCCTGGACAGGGGACTGAAAAACTGTTTTTT.

The chain recombines TRBV7-3 with TRBJ2-3, with D perhaps TRBD1 (5 bases). Trimming removed 5 bases at V and 2 bases at J, with 11 bases between. CDR1 and CDR2 from the germline V gene are SGHTA and FQGTGA. The CDR3 is 14 amino acids. This CDR3 is CASSQDSFTDTQYF. CDR3 DNA sequence: TGTGCCAGCAGCCAAGACAGTTTCACAGATACGCAGTATTTT. Variable domain in full (rest from reference TRBV7-3 and TRBJ2-3): GAGVSQTPSNKVTEKGKYVELRCDPISGHTALYWYRQSLGQGPEFLIYFQGTGAADDSGLPNDRFFAVRPEGSVSTLKIQRTERGDSAVYLCASSQDSFTDTQYFGPGTRLTVL.

The CDR3 loop is CASSLEGLLDEQFF. In nucleotides, the CDR3 is TGTGCCAGCAGCTTAGAGGGACTACTAGATGAGCAGTTCTTC. V is TRBV7-9 and J is TRBJ2-1, with 7 nucleotides matching TRBD2. V dropped 1 base and J dropped 8; count of bases not matched to a gene: 5. Germline V CDR1 and CDR2: SEHNR, FQNEAQ (reference sequence). CDR3 length: 14 amino acids.

This chain joins TRBV5-4 and TRBJ1-1, with a tentative D call TRBD1 (6 bases). The V gene's germline CDR1 is SGHNT and CDR2 YYREEE (reference sequence). V gave up 4 bases and J gave up 3 bases, with 25 bases separating them. The CDR3 is made up of 18 amino acids. The CDR3 nucleotides read TGTGCCAGCAGCAGGGGGGCAGGGTGGGATATGCCGGACACTGAAGCTTTCTTT. Amino acid sequence: CASSRGAGWDMPDTEAFF.

The genes are TRBV5-4 and TRBJ1-1, with 10 bases lining up with TRBD1. Per the germline V gene, CDR1 is SGHNT and CDR2 is YYREEE (reference sequence). V dropped 4 bases and J dropped 6; count of bases not matched to a gene: 3. CDR3 length: 13 amino acids. The CDR3 nucleotides are TGTGCCAGCAGCGGGACAGGGGTAGCTGAAGCTTTCTTT. This sequence encodes CASSGTGVAEAFF.

With respect to this clone: This sample includes further DNA sequences coding for the same CDR3. This chain connects TRBV9 to TRBJ2-2, with 7 bases that match TRBD2. Per the germline V gene, CDR1 is SGDLS and CDR2 is YYNGEE. J gave up 0 bases and V 0 bases, and 5 bases lay outside the gene matches. The CDR3 spans 17 residues. The DNA of the CDR3 is TGTGCCAGCAGCGTAGTTGGCCTAGCGGCGAACACCGGGGAGCTGTTTTTT. Translated: CASSVVGLAANTGELFF.

The chain employs TRBV4-1 and TRBJ1-5; 7 nucleotides agree with TRBD1. After removal of 1 base from V and 3 bases from J, the junction contained 3 bases not matched to a gene. CDR3 length: 15 amino acids. CDR1 is MGHRA and CDR2 is YSYEKL in the germline V gene. CDR3 DNA sequence: TGCGCCAGCAGCCAAGGACAGGGAGACAATCAGCCCCAGCATTTT. Its protein product is CASSQGQGDNQPQHF.

Note on this clone: In the same sample, other DNA sequences code for this CDR3. J is TRBJ2-1 and V is TRBV29-1; the match to TRBD2 covers 9 bases. The CDR3 spans 13 residues. Per germline, CDR1 SQVTM and CDR2 ANQGSEA. Trimming removed 4 bases from V and 2 bases from J; junction bases left unmatched: 0. CDR3 sequence: CSVGTSAYNEQFF. The CDR3 DNA reads as TGCAGCGTTGGGACTAGCGCCTACAATGAGCAGTTCTTC.

The chain links TRBV14 to TRBJ2-7; TRBD2 might be the D (5 bases). This CDR3 has 15 amino acids. V lost 4 bases and J 3 bases, leaving 16 bases between the germline ends. The germline CDR1 and CDR2 sequences are SGHDN and FVKESK. CDR3 region: CASSPPNGGYYEQYF. The CDR3 nucleotides read TGTGCCAGCAGCCCCCCCAACGGAGGCTACTACGAGCAGTACTTC. Full variable domain (outside the CDR3, taken from reference TRBV14 and TRBJ2-7): EAGVTQFPSHSVIEKGQTVTLRCDPISGHDNLYWYRRVMGKEIKFLLHFVKESKQDESGMPNNRFLAERTGGTYSTLKVQPAELEDSGVYFCASSPPNGGYYEQYFGPGTRLTVT.

The CDR3 spells CASRPPGQGWDEQYF. CDR3 nucleotide sequence: TGTGCCAGCCGCCCCCCGGGACAGGGATGGGACGAGCAGTACTTC. The genes are TRBV6-5 and TRBJ2-7; 9 bases fit TRBD1. Germline loops: CDR1 MNHEY, CDR2 SVGAGI. V lost 8 bases and J lost 5; bases outside the gene matches: 13. This CDR3 has 15 amino acids.

This chain uses TRBV6-4 with TRBJ1-1; D unresolved. Germline CDR1 MRHNA, CDR2 SNTAGT. The CDR3 is 15 amino acids. V was cut by 0 bases and J by 2 bases, with 10 bases left in between. The CDR3: CASSDSPGFNTEAFF. CDR3 in DNA: TGTGCCAGCAGTGACTCTCCGGGCTTTAACACTGAAGCTTTCTTT.

Points on this clone: Other DNA variants within this sample encode the same CDR3. This chain joins TRBV5-1 and TRBJ2-5, with 10 bases lining up with TRBD1. There are 15 residues in the CDR3. Per germline, CDR1 SGHRS and CDR2 YFSETQ. Trimming at V came to 3 bases and at J to 3 bases, leaving 5 bases not matched to a gene. CDR3 loop: CASSSTGTGEETQYF. CDR3 DNA: TGCGCCAGCAGCTCCACCGGGACAGGGGAAGAGACCCAGTACTTC.

The chain links TRBV7-9 to TRBJ2-4; perhaps TRBD1 as D (5 bases). Germline V gene sequence: CDR1 SEHNR, CDR2 FQNEAQ (reference sequence). Trimming cost V 8 bases and J 3 bases, with 17 bases left between them. The CDR3 extends over 15 amino acids. The CDR3 sequence: CASGLQVLDKNIQYF. In nucleotides, the CDR3 is TGTGCCAGCGGGCTACAGGTTCTCGACAAAAACATTCAGTACTTC. Full variable domain (remainder filled in from reference TRBV7-9 and TRBJ2-4): DTGVSQNPRHKITKRGQNVTFRCDPISEHNRLYWYRQTLGQGPEFLTYFQNEAQLEKSRLLSDRFSAERPKGSFSTLEIQRTEQGDSAMYLCASGLQVLDKNIQYFGAGTRLSVL.

The chain recombines TRBV2 with TRBJ2-1, with TRBD2 identical over 7 bases. Germline trimming cut 7 bases from V and 7 bases from J; bases unmatched to any gene: 7. CDR1 is SNHLY, CDR2 FYNNEI, per germline. The CDR3 length is 13 residues. The DNA for the CDR3 is TGTGCCAGCAACTCCGGACTAGTTAATGAGCAGTTCTTC. Protein product: CASNSGLVNEQFF.

The chain employs TRBV30 and TRBJ1-1; 8 bases align to TRBD1. The junction had 2 bases not matched to a gene; V was cut back by 1 base and J by 10 bases. The V gene's germline CDR1 is GTSNPN and CDR2 SVGIG (reference sequence). The CDR3 is made up of 11 amino acids. This CDR3 is CAWSDRGRAFF. As DNA, the CDR3 is TGTGCCTGGAGTGACAGGGGGAGAGCTTTCTTT.

CDR3 loop: CASTILAGTDTQYF. CDR3 nucleotide sequence: TGTGCCAGCACCATACTAGCGGGAACAGATACGCAGTATTTT. V gene TRBV21-1 combines with J gene TRBJ2-3; the table's D call, TRBD2, has no DNA check behind it. TRBV21-1 is annotated as a pseudogene. The CDR3 consists of 14 residues.

This clone was detected once. The chain couples TRBV7-2 to TRBJ2-1; 7 nucleotides line up with TRBD2. Germline CDR1 is SGHTA and CDR2 is FQGNSA. The CDR3 extends over 12 amino acids. V was pared by 7 bases and J by 8 bases, with 5 bases of the junction left unmatched. The CDR3 DNA sequence: TGTGCCAGCACCCCCGCGGGGGATGAGCAGTTCTTC. Translation gives CASTPAGDEQFF. The whole variable domain, remainder taken from reference TRBV7-2 and TRBJ2-1, is GAGVSQSPSNKVTEKGKDVELRCDPISGHTALYWYRQSLGQGLEFLIYFQGNSAPDKSGLPSDRFSAERTGGSVSTLTIQRTQQEDSAVYLCASTPAGDEQFFGPGTRLTVL.

The CDR3 loop reads CASRRKPGTASYEQYF. In DNA, the CDR3 is TGTGCCAGCAGGCGTAAGCCCGGGACTGCATCCTACGAGCAGTACTTC. V usage is TRBV27 and J usage is TRBJ2-7; possibly TRBD2 for D (6 bases). The V gene's germline CDR1 is MNHEY and CDR2 SMNVEV (reference sequence). The V gene lost 6 bases and the J gene lost 1 base, with 19 bases spanning the gap. This CDR3 spans 16 amino acids.

This sequence joins TRBV5-1 and TRBJ2-7; D uncertain. CDR3 length: 12 amino acids. The germline V gene has CDR1 SGHRS and CDR2 YFSETQ. Trimming took 3 bases from V and 2 from J, leaving 6 bases between them. The CDR3 is CASSSSPYEQYF. For the CDR3, the DNA is TGCGCCAGCAGCTCGTCGCCCTACGAGCAGTACTTC.

In its sample, this clone was seen once. This chain joins TRBV30 and TRBJ2-1; 12 bases fit TRBD2. With 2 bases clipped from V and 1 base from J, the junction kept 6 bases outside the gene matches. CDR1 GTSNPN and CDR2 SVGIG come from the germline V gene (reference sequence). The CDR3 has 17 amino acids. This CDR3 reads CAWSTRLAGGSYNEQFF. For the CDR3, the DNA is TGTGCCTGGAGTACTCGCCTAGCGGGAGGGTCCTACAATGAGCAGTTCTTC.

The chain couples TRBV7-9 to TRBJ2-5; no firm D call. The germline V gene encodes CDR1 SEHNR and CDR2 FQNEAQ (reference sequence). V lost 5 bases, J lost 5 bases, and 6 bases lay in between. The CDR3 covers 11 residues. The CDR3: CASSPYETQYF. The CDR3 DNA follows: TGTGCCAGCAGCCCGTACGAGACCCAGTACTTC.

The rearrangement joins TRBV11-3 to TRBJ2-7; the match to TRBD1 covers 8 bases. Germline CDR1 and CDR2: SGHNT and YENEEA. The CDR3 length is 15 residues. Trimming removed 5 bases from V and 5 bases from J; junction bases left unmatched: 11. The CDR3 nucleotides are TGTGCCAGCAGCCCCCGGGCAGGGGGCCCCGACGAGCAGTACTTC. This codes for CASSPRAGGPDEQYF.

This clone occurred once. CDR3 sequence (DNA): TGTGCCAGCAGTCGCCAACCAGACAGGGCCTATGGCTACACCTTC. It specifies CASSRQPDRAYGYTF. The chain has TRBV6-5 and TRBJ1-2; 7 nucleotides align to TRBD1. The CDR3 totals 15 residues. J lost 4 bases, V lost 5 bases, and 10 bases had no gene match. Per the germline V gene, CDR1 is MNHEY and CDR2 is SVGAGI.

The chain combines TRBV5-1 with TRBJ1-4, with D possibly TRBD1 on 5 matching bases. The length of the CDR3 is 13 residues. V lost 7 bases to trimming and J lost 2 bases, with 9 bases between them. Per the germline V gene, CDR1 is SGHRS and CDR2 is YFSETQ. The CDR3 DNA reads as TGCGCCAGCCGGGACCAGACTAATGAAAAACTGTTTTTT. It encodes CASRDQTNEKLFF.

A remark on this clone: The same CDR3 is also encoded by other DNA sequences in this sample. The gene calls are TRBV27 and TRBJ1-1; D is unresolved. The CDR3 contains 14 residues. V shed 6 bases and J shed 0 bases, with 11 bases lying between them. In germline, CDR1 is MNHEY, CDR2 SMNVEV (reference sequence). Written as DNA, the CDR3 is TGTGCCAGCAGCCCCCGACGGCTGAACACTGAAGCTTTCTTT. It codes for CASSPRRLNTEAFF.

The chain combines TRBV27 with TRBJ2-4; D may be TRBD2 (5 bases). Germline V gene sequence: CDR1 MNHEY, CDR2 SMNVEV (reference sequence). The CDR3 is 16 residues long. V was trimmed by 1 base and J by 3 bases, leaving 13 bases between them. DNA of the CDR3: TGTGCCAGCAGTTTATTGGCGTCGGGAAGCAAAAACATTCAGTACTTC. It translates to CASSLLASGSKNIQYF.

About this clone itself: Mismatch with germline at one junction end may stem from a read error. The gene calls are TRBV20-1 and TRBJ2-1; D possibly corresponds to TRBD1 (5 bases). The V gene's germline CDR1 is DFQATT and CDR2 SNEGSKA (reference sequence). The CDR3 is 11 residues long. The CDR3, as DNA: TGCAGTGCTAGTCTTCAGGGTAAAAGGATCTTC. It is translated as CSASLQGKRIF.

The chain links TRBV7-9 to TRBJ1-1; 9 bases are a match to TRBD1. CDR1 is SEHNR, CDR2 FQNEAQ, per germline (reference sequence). With V trimmed by 4 bases and J by 1 base, 4 bases remained unmatched. The CDR3 extends over 15 amino acids. The CDR3: CASSSYRGPNTEAFF. The CDR3 DNA reads as TGTGCCAGCAGCTCTTACAGGGGGCCGAACACTGAAGCTTTCTTT.

The genes are TRBV5-4 and TRBJ2-7; TRBD2 agrees at 7 bases. Trimming at V came to 3 bases and at J to 6 bases, leaving 15 bases not matched to a gene. The CDR3 has 16 residues. Germline values: CDR1 SGHNT, CDR2 YYREEE (reference sequence). CDR3 in DNA: TGTGCCAGCAGCTCGGGGGTGGGGAGGGCCCCTGGCGAGCAGTACTTC. Translating gives CASSSGVGRAPGEQYF.